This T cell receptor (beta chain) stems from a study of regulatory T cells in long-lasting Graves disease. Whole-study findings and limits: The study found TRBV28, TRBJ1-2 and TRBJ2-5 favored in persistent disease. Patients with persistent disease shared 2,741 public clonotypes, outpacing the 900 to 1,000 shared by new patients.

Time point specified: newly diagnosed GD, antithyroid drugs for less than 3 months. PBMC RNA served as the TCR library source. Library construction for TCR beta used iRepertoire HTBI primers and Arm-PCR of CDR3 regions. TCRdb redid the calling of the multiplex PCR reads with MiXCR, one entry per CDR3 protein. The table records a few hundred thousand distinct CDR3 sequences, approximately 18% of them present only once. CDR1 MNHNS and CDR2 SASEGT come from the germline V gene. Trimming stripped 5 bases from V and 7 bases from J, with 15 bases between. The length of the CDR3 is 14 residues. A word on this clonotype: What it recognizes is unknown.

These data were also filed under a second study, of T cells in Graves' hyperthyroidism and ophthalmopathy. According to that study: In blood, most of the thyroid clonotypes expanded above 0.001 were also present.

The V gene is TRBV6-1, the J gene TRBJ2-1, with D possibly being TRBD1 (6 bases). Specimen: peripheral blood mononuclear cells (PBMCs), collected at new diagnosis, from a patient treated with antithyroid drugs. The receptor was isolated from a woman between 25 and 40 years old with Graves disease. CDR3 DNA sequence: TGTGCCAGCAGTAGGACAGTGAGGAAGAATGAGCAGTTCTTC. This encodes CASSRTVRKNEQFF.